Listed below are T cell receptor beta chains from one sample, sequenced in a study of T cell responses to AZD1222 COVID-19 vaccine. The protocol was immunoSEQ multiplex PCR, while the TCRdb copy is restricted to in-frame clones and leaves out a portion. Of more than 150,000 clones in the sample, 85% to 90% were seen once. The specimen comprised peripheral blood, sampled on day 0 of AZD1222 vaccination. The receptors originated from an adult in good health. CDR3s include the opening cysteine and the closing phenylalanine or tryptophan. The D gene is left open where the match is weak. The size entry is marked missing in some rows and otherwise reads once, few, many or a size class.

v_call: TRBV3-1/TRBV3-2
d_call: TRBD2
j_call: TRBJ2-2
clone_size: NA
cdr3_nt: TGTGCCAGCAGTCGACTAGCGGGAGACACCGGGGAGCTGTTTTTT
cdr3_aa: CASSRLAGDTGELFF

v_call: TRBV4-2
d_call: TRBD1
j_call: TRBJ1-6
clone_size: NA
cdr3_nt: TGTGCCAGCAGTGACGACAGGGAGAATTCACCCCTCCACTTT
cdr3_aa: CASSDDRENSPLHF

v_call: TRBV7-3
d_call: NA
j_call: TRBJ2-5
clone_size: NA
cdr3_nt: TGTGCCAGCAGCTCCCAAGAGACCCAGTACTTC
cdr3_aa: CASSSQETQYF

v_call: TRBV15
d_call: TRBD2
j_call: TRBJ2-1
clone_size: NA
cdr3_nt: TGTGCCACCAGCAGCCGAGCCTGGGATAGCGGGTATTCCAATGAGCAGTTCTTC
cdr3_aa: CATSSRAWDSGYSNEQFF

v_call: TRBV7-2
d_call: NA
j_call: TRBJ1-4
clone_size: NA
cdr3_nt: TGTGCCAGCAGCTTATCCGGGAATAATGAAAAACTGTTTTTT
cdr3_aa: CASSLSGNNEKLFF

v_call: TRBV3-1/TRBV3-2
d_call: TRBD1
j_call: TRBJ1-5
clone_size: NA
cdr3_nt: TGTGCCAGCACCCCGGACAGGGGGGAATATAGCAATCAGCCCCAGCATTTT
cdr3_aa: CASTPDRGEYSNQPQHF

v_call: TRBV11-2
d_call: TRBD2
j_call: TRBJ2-1
clone_size: NA
cdr3_nt: TGTGCCAGCAGCCCGCGGACTAGCGGCCTATACAATGAGCAGTTCTTC
cdr3_aa: CASSPRTSGLYNEQFF

v_call: TRBV2
d_call: NA
j_call: TRBJ1-5
clone_size: NA
cdr3_nt: TGTGCCAGCAGTGGGCAGGGCGTTGGCAATCAGCCCCAGCATTTT
cdr3_aa: CASSGQGVGNQPQHF

v_call: TRBV5-1
d_call: NA
j_call: TRBJ2-7
clone_size: NA
cdr3_nt: TGCGCCAGCAGCGAGAACCCAGGACGTTCTTTCTCCTACGAGCAGTACTTC
cdr3_aa: CASSENPGRSFSYEQYF

v_call: TRBV19
d_call: NA
j_call: TRBJ2-7
clone_size: once
cdr3_nt: TGTGCCAGTAGTCCGAACTTGGGGAACTCCTACGAGCAGTACTTC
cdr3_aa: CASSPNLGNSYEQYF

v_call: TRBV28
d_call: TRBD1
j_call: TRBJ1-5
clone_size: NA
cdr3_nt: TGTGCCGGACAGGGGGCGCGTCAGCCCCAGCATTTT
cdr3_aa: CAGQGARQPQHF

v_call: TRBV18
d_call: TRBD1
j_call: TRBJ1-1
clone_size: NA
cdr3_nt: TGTGCCAGCTCAGAAATGAGGGGGCCGACCACTGAAGCTTTCTTT
cdr3_aa: CASSEMRGPTTEAFF

v_call: TRBV28
d_call: TRBD1
j_call: TRBJ1-5
clone_size: NA
cdr3_nt: TGTGCCAGCACCCACAGGGGGCTGGGGAATCAGCCCCAGCATTTT
cdr3_aa: CASTHRGLGNQPQHF

v_call: TRBV10-3
d_call: TRBD1
j_call: TRBJ1-3
clone_size: NA
cdr3_nt: TGTGCCATCAGTGGGACAGGGATCTCTGGAAACACCATATATTTT
cdr3_aa: CAISGTGISGNTIYF

v_call: TRBV18
d_call: NA
j_call: TRBJ1-5
clone_size: NA
cdr3_nt: TGTGCCAGCTCACTAGACCGGGACCAGCCCCAGCATTTT
cdr3_aa: CASSLDRDQPQHF

v_call: TRBV6-6
d_call: TRBD1
j_call: TRBJ1-4
clone_size: NA
cdr3_nt: TGTGCCAGCACCCCATCCGGGACAGGGGGTTTTTTT
cdr3_aa: CASTPSGTGGFF

v_call: TRBV7-9
d_call: TRBD1
j_call: TRBJ2-5
clone_size: NA
cdr3_nt: TGTGCCAGCAGCCCATCCGGGACAGGGGAGACCCAGTACTTC
cdr3_aa: CASSPSGTGETQYF

v_call: TRBV4-1
d_call: NA
j_call: TRBJ1-2
clone_size: once
cdr3_nt: TGCGCCAGCAGCCAAGCTAAGGGGCTTAACTATGGCTACACCTTC
cdr3_aa: CASSQAKGLNYGYTF

v_call: TRBV15
d_call: TRBD1
j_call: TRBJ1-2
clone_size: NA
cdr3_nt: TGTGCCACCAGCAGGACAGGGGGCTTTTCGGGCTACACCTTC
cdr3_aa: CATSRTGGFSGYTF

v_call: TRBV5-8
d_call: TRBD2
j_call: TRBJ2-1
clone_size: once
cdr3_nt: TGTGCGGTACGGGGGGGTAGCTCCTACAATGAGCAGTTCTTC
cdr3_aa: CAVRGGSSYNEQFF

v_call: TRBV6-5
d_call: TRBD1
j_call: TRBJ1-5
clone_size: NA
cdr3_nt: TGTGCCAGCACACGACAGGGTGGTCAGCCCCAGCATTTT
cdr3_aa: CASTRQGGQPQHF

v_call: TRBV24-1
d_call: TRBD2
j_call: TRBJ2-7
clone_size: NA
cdr3_nt: TGTGCCACCAGTGACTATGGGACTAGCGGGAGTTGGGTGCAGTACTTC
cdr3_aa: CATSDYGTSGSWVQYF

v_call: TRBV10-1
d_call: NA
j_call: TRBJ2-1
clone_size: NA
cdr3_nt: TGCGCCAGCAGTGAGTACCATGAGCGGGACAATGAGCAGTTCTTC
cdr3_aa: CASSEYHERDNEQFF

v_call: TRBV4-1
d_call: NA
j_call: TRBJ1-2
clone_size: few
cdr3_nt: TGCGCCAGCAGCCAAGACGAGAGCAGGGCGTATGGCTACACCTTC
cdr3_aa: CASSQDESRAYGYTF

v_call: TRBV18
d_call: TRBD2
j_call: TRBJ2-1
clone_size: NA
cdr3_nt: TGTGCCAGCTCACCACCGGGGAGGGGAGGTGAGCAGTTCTTC
cdr3_aa: CASSPPGRGGEQFF

v_call: TRBV2
d_call: TRBD1
j_call: TRBJ1-4
clone_size: NA
cdr3_nt: TGTGCCAGCACTTATTCCGGGACAGGGGTGGAAAAACTGTTTTTT
cdr3_aa: CASTYSGTGVEKLFF

v_call: TRBV30
d_call: TRBD1
j_call: TRBJ1-4
clone_size: NA
cdr3_nt: TGTGCCGGATCGACAGGGAACTATGAAAAACTGTTTTTT
cdr3_aa: CAGSTGNYEKLFF

v_call: TRBV5-6
d_call: TRBD1
j_call: TRBJ1-6
clone_size: NA
cdr3_nt: TGTGCCAGCAGCCGCAAACCTTTGACAGGGGGAAATTTGTCACCCCTCCACTTT
cdr3_aa: CASSRKPLTGGNLSPLHF

v_call: TRBV3-1/TRBV3-2
d_call: NA
j_call: TRBJ2-1
clone_size: NA
cdr3_nt: TGTGCCAGCAGCCCCGGACCCCTTCCGTACAATGAGCAGTTCTTC
cdr3_aa: CASSPGPLPYNEQFF

v_call: TRBV5-6
d_call: NA
j_call: TRBJ1-2
clone_size: NA
cdr3_nt: TGTGCCAGCAGCTTGGAACCAACCCGCTATGGCTACACCTTC
cdr3_aa: CASSLEPTRYGYTF

v_call: TRBV11-2
d_call: TRBD2
j_call: TRBJ2-3
clone_size: NA
cdr3_nt: TGTGCCAGCAGCGTCGCTAGCGGGAGAACAGATACGCAGTATTTT
cdr3_aa: CASSVASGRTDTQYF

v_call: TRBV20-1
d_call: NA
j_call: TRBJ2-7
clone_size: NA
cdr3_nt: TGCAGTGCTAGTAGCGGTTCCCGCCTGGTCTACGAGCAGTACTTC
cdr3_aa: CSASSGSRLVYEQYF

v_call: TRBV28
d_call: NA
j_call: TRBJ1-4
clone_size: once
cdr3_nt: TGTGCCAGCGGCCCCGGACAGTATAATGAAAAACTGTTTTTT
cdr3_aa: CASGPGQYNEKLFF

v_call: TRBV3-1/TRBV3-2
d_call: NA
j_call: TRBJ2-3
clone_size: NA
cdr3_nt: TGTGCCAGCAGCCAAGGGAACGGGGGATCTGCCACAGATACGCAGTATTTT
cdr3_aa: CASSQGNGGSATDTQYF

v_call: TRBV18
d_call: TRBD2
j_call: TRBJ2-1
clone_size: NA
cdr3_nt: TGTGCCAGCTCACCCACTCTGGTCAGCGGGAGTAATGAGCAGTTCTTC
cdr3_aa: CASSPTLVSGSNEQFF

v_call: TRBV11-3
d_call: TRBD2
j_call: TRBJ2-1
clone_size: NA
cdr3_nt: TGTGCCAGCAGCTTAGGGCGGGGGGACCCTGAGCAGTTCTTC
cdr3_aa: CASSLGRGDPEQFF

v_call: TRBV28
d_call: NA
j_call: TRBJ1-5
clone_size: NA
cdr3_nt: TGTGCCAGCAGTCCAGGGACGGGTTATCAGCCCCAGCATTTT
cdr3_aa: CASSPGTGYQPQHF

v_call: TRBV6-5
d_call: TRBD1
j_call: TRBJ1-3
clone_size: NA
cdr3_nt: TGTGCCAGCAGTTACTACGGGACAGGGCAGGGCAACACCATATATTTT
cdr3_aa: CASSYYGTGQGNTIYF

v_call: TRBV2
d_call: NA
j_call: TRBJ2-7
clone_size: NA
cdr3_nt: TGTGCCAGCAGTGAAGGCCGTTACGAGCAGTACTTC
cdr3_aa: CASSEGRYEQYF

v_call: TRBV19
d_call: TRBD2
j_call: TRBJ2-5
clone_size: NA
cdr3_nt: TGTGCCAGTAGTACCAGCGGGGGGGGTTGGGAGACCCAGTACTTC
cdr3_aa: CASSTSGGGWETQYF

v_call: TRBV5-1
d_call: NA
j_call: TRBJ2-3
clone_size: NA
cdr3_nt: TGCGCCAGCAGCTTTGACTCACATCCCACAGATACGCAGTATTTT
cdr3_aa: CASSFDSHPTDTQYF

v_call: TRBV18
d_call: NA
j_call: TRBJ1-1
clone_size: NA
cdr3_nt: TGTGCCAGCTCACCCGGCCAGGGGAACACTGAAGCTTTCTTT
cdr3_aa: CASSPGQGNTEAFF

v_call: TRBV6-5
d_call: NA
j_call: TRBJ2-1
clone_size: NA
cdr3_nt: TGTGCCAGCAGTTACTCGGCCAATGAGCAGTTCTTC
cdr3_aa: CASSYSANEQFF

v_call: TRBV6-2/TRBV6-3
d_call: NA
j_call: TRBJ1-5
clone_size: NA
cdr3_nt: TGTGCCAGCAGTTACTATCCGGACAGCTTCAATCAGCCCCAGCATTTT
cdr3_aa: CASSYYPDSFNQPQHF

v_call: TRBV5-4
d_call: NA
j_call: TRBJ1-2
clone_size: once
cdr3_nt: TGTGCCAGCAGCTTGGCCAAACCCGGTGGCTACACCTTC
cdr3_aa: CASSLAKPGGYTF

v_call: TRBV28
d_call: NA
j_call: TRBJ1-6
clone_size: NA
cdr3_nt: TGTGCCAGCAGTCCCCCTCTGGCCTATAATTCACCCCTCCACTTT
cdr3_aa: CASSPPLAYNSPLHF

v_call: TRBV2
d_call: NA
j_call: TRBJ1-5
clone_size: NA
cdr3_nt: TGTGCCAGCAGGGCTACAGGGTCTAGCAATCAGCCCCAGCATTTT
cdr3_aa: CASRATGSSNQPQHF

v_call: TRBV3-1/TRBV3-2
d_call: TRBD1
j_call: TRBJ2-7
clone_size: NA
cdr3_nt: TGTGCCAGCAGCCAACCCGGGACAGGGACATACGAGCAGTACTTC
cdr3_aa: CASSQPGTGTYEQYF

v_call: TRBV12-3/TRBV12-4
d_call: NA
j_call: TRBJ2-5
clone_size: few
cdr3_nt: TGTGCCAGCAGTTTGGCGGGAAGGGAGACCCAGTACTTC
cdr3_aa: CASSLAGRETQYF

v_call: TRBV6-2/TRBV6-3
d_call: TRBD2
j_call: TRBJ2-2
clone_size: NA
cdr3_nt: TGTGCCAGCAGTTCTACTAGCGGGAGCTTCGGGGAGCTGTTTTTT
cdr3_aa: CASSSTSGSFGELFF

v_call: TRBV25-1
d_call: NA
j_call: TRBJ1-3
clone_size: NA
cdr3_nt: TGTGCCAGCAGAGACGGGCTCGGCGGAAACACCATATATTTT
cdr3_aa: CASRDGLGGNTIYF

v_call: TRBV3-1/TRBV3-2
d_call: NA
j_call: TRBJ2-7
clone_size: NA
cdr3_nt: TGTGCCAGCAGCCCCAGAGGTTGGCAGGGGCGACTGTACGAGCAGTACTTC
cdr3_aa: CASSPRGWQGRLYEQYF

v_call: TRBV7-2
d_call: TRBD2
j_call: TRBJ2-3
clone_size: NA
cdr3_nt: TGTGCCAGCAGCATCGGGACTATCCAACGAGATACGCAGTATTTT
cdr3_aa: CASSIGTIQRDTQYF

v_call: TRBV6-2/TRBV6-3
d_call: TRBD2
j_call: TRBJ2-1
clone_size: NA
cdr3_nt: TGTGCCAGCAGTTTCAAGGGCCAGCCCCGGGACTACTCCTACAATGAGCAGTTCTTC
cdr3_aa: CASSFKGQPRDYSYNEQFF